Following are 5 T cell receptor beta chains from one sample sequenced in a study of cytomegalovirus exposure and HLA in healthy donors. Researchers ran the PCR with 60 Vbeta and 13 Jbeta primers. Here immunoSEQ multiplex PCR was the method, and the copy in TCRdb shows in-frame clones only, minus some. The table has some 180,000 clones, about three quarters seen once. Sequencing was performed on PBMCs. These receptors came from a man aged 18 to 29 in good health and CMV-seronegative.

This clone was recorded a few times. V usage is TRBV23-1 and J usage is TRBJ1-2; no clear D. TRBV23-1 is flagged as an ORF with uncertain function. This CDR3 has 12 residues. Trimming took off 2 bases at V and 8 bases at J, with 9 bases between the two ends. CDR3 coding DNA: TGCGCCAGCAGTCAACGTCGGGTAGGCTACACCTTC. Protein sequence: CASSQRRVGYTF.

The V call is TRBV6-5, the J call TRBJ1-5; 7 bases map to TRBD1. The germline CDR1 and CDR2 sequences are MNHEY and SVGAGI. V shed 5 bases and J 7 bases; nucleotides not matched to a gene: 2. This CDR3 has 12 amino acids. CDR3 DNA: TGTGCCAGCAGTCGGGACAGCCAGCCCCAGCATTTT. Its translation: CASSRDSQPQHF.

This sequence joins TRBV5-1 and TRBJ2-2; the match to TRBD2 covers 8 bases. The CDR3 runs 16 residues. Per the germline V gene, CDR1 is SGHRS and CDR2 is YFSETQ. With V trimmed by 2 bases and J by 1 base, 4 bases remained unmatched. The CDR3 spells CASSLLAGRNTGELFF. The CDR3 DNA reads as TGCGCCAGCAGCTTATTAGCGGGGCGGAACACCGGGGAGCTGTTTTTT.

As DNA, the CDR3 is TGTGCCAGCAGCGTAGGGGGTGTACAGGGGGGCACTGAAGCTTTCTTT. Amino acids: CASSVGGVQGGTEAFF. This rearrangement joins TRBV9 to TRBJ1-1; 8 bases map to TRBD1. Trimming cost V 0 bases and J 4 bases; bases outside gene matches: 8. Germline loops: CDR1 SGDLS, CDR2 YYNGEE. There are 16 residues in the CDR3.

This rearrangement joins TRBV7-2 to TRBJ2-3; 8 bases agree with TRBD2. This CDR3 spans 19 amino acids. V lost 4 bases, J lost 0 bases, and 15 bases stayed unmatched. Per the germline V gene, CDR1 is SGHTA and CDR2 is FQGNSA. The CDR3 nucleotides are TGTGCCAGCAGCTCCCCCCTCCGGACTAGCAAGACTAGCACAGATACGCAGTATTTT. This gives the protein CASSSPLRTSKTSTDTQYF.